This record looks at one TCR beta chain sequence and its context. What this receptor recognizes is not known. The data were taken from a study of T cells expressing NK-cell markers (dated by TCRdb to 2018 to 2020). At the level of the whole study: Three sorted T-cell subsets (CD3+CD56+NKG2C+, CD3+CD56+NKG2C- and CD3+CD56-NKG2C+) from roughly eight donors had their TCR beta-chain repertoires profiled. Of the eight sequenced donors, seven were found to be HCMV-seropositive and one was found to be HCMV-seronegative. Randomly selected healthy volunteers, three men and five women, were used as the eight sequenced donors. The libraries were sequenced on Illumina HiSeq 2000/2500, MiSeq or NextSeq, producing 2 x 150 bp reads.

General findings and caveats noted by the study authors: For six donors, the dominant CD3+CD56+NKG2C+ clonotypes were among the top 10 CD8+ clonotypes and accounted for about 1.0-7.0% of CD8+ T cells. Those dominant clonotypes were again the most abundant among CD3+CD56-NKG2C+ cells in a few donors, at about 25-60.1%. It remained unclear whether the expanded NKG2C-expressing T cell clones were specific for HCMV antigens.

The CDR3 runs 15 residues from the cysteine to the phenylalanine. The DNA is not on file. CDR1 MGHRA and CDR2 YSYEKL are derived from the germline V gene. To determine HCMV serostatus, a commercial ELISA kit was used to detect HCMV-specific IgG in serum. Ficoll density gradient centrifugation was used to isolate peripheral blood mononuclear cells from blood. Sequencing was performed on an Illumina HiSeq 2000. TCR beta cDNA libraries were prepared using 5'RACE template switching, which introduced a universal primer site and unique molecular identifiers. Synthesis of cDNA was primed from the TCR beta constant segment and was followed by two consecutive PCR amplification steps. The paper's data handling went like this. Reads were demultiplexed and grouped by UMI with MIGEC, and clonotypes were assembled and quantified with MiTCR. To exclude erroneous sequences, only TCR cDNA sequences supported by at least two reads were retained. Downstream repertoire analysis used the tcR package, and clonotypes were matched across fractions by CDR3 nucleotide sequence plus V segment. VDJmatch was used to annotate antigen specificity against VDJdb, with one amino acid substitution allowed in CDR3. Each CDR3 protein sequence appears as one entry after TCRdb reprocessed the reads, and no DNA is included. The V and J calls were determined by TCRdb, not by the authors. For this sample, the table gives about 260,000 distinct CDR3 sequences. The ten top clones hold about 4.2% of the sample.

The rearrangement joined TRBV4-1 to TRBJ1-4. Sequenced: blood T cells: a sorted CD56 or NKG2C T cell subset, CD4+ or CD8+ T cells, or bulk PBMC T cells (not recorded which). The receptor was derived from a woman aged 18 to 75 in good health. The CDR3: CASSQAGRVGEKLFF.